A single sample gave rise to the 22 T cell receptor beta chains below, sequenced in a study of cytomegalovirus exposure and HLA in healthy donors. Produced via immunoSEQ multiplex PCR; TCRdb's table is partial and in-frame only. The table shows 65,000 to 100,000 clones, with more than 85% occurring only once. Sequencing was carried out using PBMCs. Receptors originate from a woman aged 30 to 39 in good health and CMV-seronegative.

The chain has TRBV9 and TRBJ1-2; D remains ambiguous. Germline lookup yields CDR1 SGDLS and CDR2 YYNGEE. Trimming pared 0 bases from V and 5 bases from J, leaving 17 bases between. The CDR3 has 16 amino acids. The CDR3 DNA follows: TGTGCCAGCAGCGTAGGATGGGGAGAGATGGGGTATGGCTACACCTTC. Amino acids: CASSVGWGEMGYGYTF.

In its sample, this clone was seen once. As DNA, the CDR3 is TGTGCCAGCAGTTGGGGGAGGGTAAGCTCCTACAATGAGCAGTTCTTC. This gives the protein CASSWGRVSSYNEQFF. The chain carries TRBV27 and TRBJ2-1; 7 bases match TRBD2. V lost 4 bases to trimming and J lost 0 bases; unmatched junction nucleotides: 6. Germline V gene data show CDR1 as MNHEY and CDR2 as SMNVEV (reference sequence). The CDR3 consists of 16 residues.

The chain carries TRBV10-3 and TRBJ2-2, with 11 bases that match TRBD2. The CDR3 spans 18 residues. Losses at the gene ends were 10 bases for V and 4 bases for J; bases not matched to a gene: 17. Germline lookup yields CDR1 ENHRY and CDR2 SYGVKD. The CDR3 DNA is TGTGCCACCTTTGCACTAGCGGGAGAGGGCGGGTCCACCGGGGAGCTGTTTTTT. It specifies CATFALAGEGGSTGELFF.

The chain employs TRBV30 and TRBJ2-7, with 12 nucleotides matching TRBD2. CDR1 is GTSNPN and CDR2 is SVGIG in the germline V gene (reference sequence). This CDR3 contains 14 residues. The ends lost 5 bases at V and 3 bases at J; junction bases unmatched: 5. Here the CDR3 reads CAWVTSGGHYEQYF. DNA of the CDR3: TGTGCCTGGGTTACTAGCGGGGGGCACTACGAGCAGTACTTC.

J is TRBJ2-2 and V is TRBV5-4; TRBD2 might be the D (6 bases). V shed 2 bases and J shed 0 bases, with 8 bases lying between them. This CDR3 region has 15 residues. Germline CDR1 SGHNT, CDR2 YYREEE (reference sequence). The chain's CDR3 is CASSFGGSNTGELFF. DNA of the CDR3: TGTGCCAGCAGCTTCGGGGGATCGAACACCGGGGAGCTGTTTTTT.

This clone was recorded once. The rearrangement uses TRBV6-4 and TRBJ2-1; 15 nucleotides match TRBD2. Germline CDR1 reads MRHNA; CDR2 reads SNTAGT. The CDR3 length is 19 residues. Trimming removed 5 bases from V and 1 base from J; junction bases left unmatched: 9. The CDR3 spells CASSRQGTSGRKSYNEQFF. The CDR3 nucleotides read TGTGCCAGCAGTCGCCAAGGGACTAGCGGGAGGAAATCCTACAATGAGCAGTTCTTC.

The CDR3 DNA sequence: TGTGCCAGCAGTTATGAGGGGGCCTCCCACACTGAAGCTTTCTTT. This encodes CASSYEGASHTEAFF. The V gene is TRBV27, the J gene TRBJ1-1, with 7 bases matching TRBD1. The CDR3 is made up of 15 amino acids. CDR1 is MNHEY, CDR2 SMNVEV, per germline (reference sequence). V shed 4 bases and J 3 bases; nucleotides not matched to a gene: 8.

This clone was seen once. The chain is built from TRBV21-1 and TRBJ2-7; the D call TRBD2 from the table was never checked on the DNA. TRBV21-1 is a pseudogene. The CDR3 is 15 residues long. CDR3 amino acids: CASSKFQREGYEQYF. DNA of the CDR3: TGTGCCAGCAGCAAGTTTCAGCGGGAGGGCTACGAGCAGTACTTC.

The chain is built from TRBV14 and TRBJ2-6; 7 bases agree with TRBD1. This CDR3 spans 16 amino acids. CDR1 is SGHDN, CDR2 FVKESK, per germline. Trimming cost V 4 bases and J 0 bases; bases outside gene matches: 3. The CDR3 loop is CASSPWTGSGANVLTF. For the CDR3, the DNA is TGTGCCAGCAGCCCCTGGACAGGCTCTGGGGCCAACGTCCTGACTTTC.

This clone has a single count. The chain is built from TRBV5-8 and TRBJ2-2; D possibly corresponds to TRBD1 (6 bases). Germline values: CDR1 SGHTS, CDR2 YDEGEE. This CDR3 is 15 amino acids long. Trimming pared 4 bases from V and 0 bases from J, leaving 10 bases between. CDR3 region: CASSPDRTNTGELFF. The CDR3 DNA sequence: TGTGCCAGCAGCCCCGACAGGACGAACACCGGGGAGCTGTTTTTT.

The chain couples TRBV19 to TRBJ2-1; 8 bases are shared with TRBD2. CDR3 length equals 15 residues. V was pared by 1 base and J by 4 bases, with 3 bases of the junction left unmatched. In germline, CDR1 is LNHDA, CDR2 SQIVND (reference sequence). CDR3 nucleotides: TGTGCCAGTAGTATAGGACTAGCGAAGTACAATGAGCAGTTCTTC. Amino acids: CASSIGLAKYNEQFF.

The chain uses TRBV2 and TRBJ2-7, with a weak D call TRBD1 (5 bases). From germline, CDR1 is SNHLY and CDR2 FYNNEI. The ends were cut back, 4 bases at V and 2 bases at J, with 12 bases in the middle. This CDR3 is 14 amino acids long. CDR3: CASSVGLPPYEQYF. Here the CDR3 DNA reads TGTGCCAGCAGTGTGGGGCTGCCGCCCTACGAGCAGTACTTC.

CDR3 in amino acids: CASSIARPGQERNTIYF. CDR3 sequence (DNA): TGTGCCAGTAGTATAGCTCGTCCGGGACAGGAAAGAAACACCATATATTTT. The chain couples TRBV19 to TRBJ1-3, with 8 bases that match TRBD1. There are 17 residues in the CDR3. V dropped 1 base and J dropped 5; count of bases not matched to a gene: 10. Germline V CDR1 and CDR2: LNHDA, SQIVND (reference sequence). Together with reference TRBV19 and TRBJ1-3, the CDR3 gives the full variable domain: DGGITQSPKYLFRKEGQNVTLSCEQNLNHDAMYWYRQDPGQGLRLIYYSQIVNDFQKGDIAEGYSVSREKKESFPLTVTSAQKNPTAFYLCASSIARPGQERNTIYFGEGSWLTVV.

The rearrangement links TRBV19 to TRBJ2-1; 12 bases align to TRBD2. V was pared by 4 bases and J by 4 bases, with 8 bases of the junction left unmatched. Germline V gene sequence: CDR1 LNHDA, CDR2 SQIVND (reference sequence). The CDR3 consists of 17 residues. This CDR3 is CASSRSGLAGPYNEQFF. DNA of the CDR3: TGTGCCAGTAGTAGGTCGGGACTAGCGGGCCCATACAATGAGCAGTTCTTC.

In this sample, this clone turned up a few times. The gene calls are TRBV5-1 and TRBJ2-7; D not resolved. The CDR3 has 13 residues. V lost 4 bases and J lost 4, with 12 bases in between. Germline V gene sequence: CDR1 SGHRS, CDR2 YFSETQ. The CDR3 nucleotides are TGCGCCAGCAGCCTGGAAGCTATATACGAGCAGTACTTC. This gives the protein CASSLEAIYEQYF. The complete variable domain, with remaining parts taken from reference TRBV5-1 and TRBJ2-7, reads KAGVTQTPRYLIKTRGQQVTLSCSPISGHRSVSWYQQTPGQGLQFLFEYFSETQRNKGNFPGRFSGRQFSNSRSEMNVSTLELGDSALYLCASSLEAIYEQYFGPGTRLTVT.

The count of this clone is one. This sequence joins TRBV5-1 and TRBJ2-7; 11 nucleotides match TRBD2. The CDR3 has 15 amino acids. The germline gives CDR1 SGHRS, CDR2 YFSETQ. The ends lost 2 bases at V and 5 bases at J; junction bases unmatched: 6. As DNA, the CDR3 is TGCGCCAGCAGCTTCTCTAGCGGGAGGCTCCACGAGCAGTACTTC. Protein sequence: CASSFSSGRLHEQYF.

J is TRBJ2-3 and V is TRBV10-3; TRBD2 is a possible D gene (7 bases). From germline, CDR1 is ENHRY and CDR2 SYGVKD. This CDR3 region has 15 residues. Trimming pared 5 bases from V and 1 base from J, leaving 13 bases between. The CDR3 DNA sequence: TGTGCCATCAGTTATGGGGGGGCGGGCACAGATACGCAGTATTTT. Translating gives CAISYGGAGTDTQYF.

The chain has TRBV11-3 and TRBJ1-5; perhaps TRBD1 as D (6 bases). CDR3 length equals 15 residues. V lost 8 bases to trimming and J lost 3 bases, with 17 bases between them. The V gene's germline CDR1 is SGHNT and CDR2 YENEEA. CDR3 DNA sequence: TGTGCCAGCTCGAGGGGGAGACAGGACAATCAGCCCCAGCATTTT. Encoded protein: CASSRGRQDNQPQHF.

The chain uses TRBV10-3 and TRBJ2-1; possible D gene TRBD2, 5 bases. Trimming took off 0 bases at V and 6 bases at J, with 6 bases between the two ends. This CDR3 is built from 13 residues. Germline V lookup: CDR1 ENHRY, CDR2 SYGVKD. DNA of the CDR3: TGTGCCATCAGTGAGTCGGGGAGCAATGAGCAGTTCTTC. Protein: CAISESGSNEQFF.

The chain combines TRBV4-3 with TRBJ1-2; D possibly corresponds to TRBD1 (5 bases). The CDR3 covers 15 residues. Per the germline V gene, CDR1 is LGHNA and CDR2 is YSLEER. Trimming took 0 bases from V and 2 from J, leaving 10 bases between them. The CDR3 sequence is CASSQEGQGNYGYTF. CDR3 coding DNA: TGCGCCAGCAGCCAAGAAGGTCAGGGAAACTATGGCTACACCTTC.

The chain uses TRBV5-6 and TRBJ2-2; tentative D call: TRBD1 (5 bases). Looked up from germline, CDR1 is SGHDT and CDR2 is YYEEEE. V was clipped by 4 bases and J by 0 bases, with 10 bases between them. This CDR3 comprises 15 residues. CDR3 amino acids: CASSGAHANTGELFF. The DNA for the CDR3 is TGTGCCAGCAGCGGGGCTCACGCGAACACCGGGGAGCTGTTTTTT.

The chain links TRBV7-9 to TRBJ1-2; no clear D. Germline CDR1 and CDR2: SEHNR and FQNEAQ (reference sequence). V lost 2 bases to trimming and J lost 4 bases, with 17 bases between them. The length of the CDR3 is 16 residues. The CDR3 DNA sequence: TGTGCCAGCAGCTTAAGCTTAACTGAGGCTACCTATGGCTACACCTTC. It is translated as CASSLSLTEATYGYTF. Based on the CDR3 plus reference TRBV7-9 and TRBJ1-2, the full variable domain is DTGVSQNPRHKITKRGQNVTFRCDPISEHNRLYWYRQTLGQGPEFLTYFQNEAQLEKSRLLSDRFSAERPKGSFSTLEIQRTEQGDSAMYLCASSLSLTEATYGYTFGSGTRLTVV.